Presented here are 29 T cell receptor beta chains from one specimen sequenced in a study of somatic mutations in cytotoxic T cells in rheumatoid arthritis. The table came from immunoSEQ multiplex PCR; TCRdb's copy has only in-frame clones and leaves some out. The repertoire holds about 7,400 clones, with 80% to 90% as singletons. The sample taken for sequencing was CD8+ T cells sorted from blood. These receptors all come from a woman aged 65 to 85 with rheumatoid arthritis.

This chain links TRBV7-2 with TRBJ2-1; TRBD2 agrees at 9 bases. J was trimmed by 6 bases and V by 5 bases; bases with no gene match: 8. CDR1 is SGHTA and CDR2 is FQGNSA in the germline V gene. There are 15 residues in the CDR3. The CDR3 here is CASSVIGGGGNEQFF. The CDR3 DNA sequence: TGTGCCAGCAGCGTAATCGGCGGGGGGGGCAATGAGCAGTTCTTC.

The chain links TRBV5-1 to TRBJ1-6; D is unresolved. This CDR3 is built from 13 residues. CDR1 SGHRS and CDR2 YFSETQ come from the germline V gene. This chain's CDR3 is CAKAFSYNSPLHF. The CDR3 DNA is TGCGCAAAAGCTTTCTCCTATAATTCACCCCTCCACTTT.

V gene TRBV6-5 combines with J gene TRBJ2-2; tentatively, D is TRBD2 (5 bases). The CDR3 loop spans 15 amino acids. From germline, CDR1 is MNHEY and CDR2 SVGAGI. V lost 2 bases to trimming and J lost 6 bases, with 13 bases between them. The CDR3 DNA reads as TGTGCCAGCAGTTACCAAGTACGGGATGCCGGGGAGCTGTTTTTT. Translated, it gives CASSYQVRDAGELFF.

V is TRBV5-6 and J is TRBJ2-5; 8 bases line up with TRBD1. Trimming cost V 4 bases and J 1 base; bases outside gene matches: 9. The CDR3 totals 16 residues. Per germline, CDR1 SGHDT and CDR2 YYEEEE. CDR3 amino acids: CASSLDRVRFQETQYF. The CDR3 DNA reads as TGTGCCAGCAGCCTGGACAGGGTGAGGTTCCAAGAGACCCAGTACTTC.

This sequence joins TRBV2 and TRBJ2-4, with 7 nucleotides matching TRBD2. Trimming cost V 8 bases and J 8 bases; bases outside gene matches: 9. CDR1 is SNHLY and CDR2 is FYNNEI in the germline V gene. The CDR3 covers 13 residues. CDR3 nucleotide sequence: TGTGCCAGCCTTCCGGGGGGATGGGACATTCAGTACTTC. Translating gives CASLPGGWDIQYF.

The chain employs TRBV7-9 and TRBJ1-1, with no clear D. Germline-derived CDR1 and CDR2 are SEHNR and FQNEAQ (reference sequence). V shed 4 bases and J shed 2 bases, with 8 bases lying between them. The CDR3 is 13 residues long. The CDR3 nucleotides read TGTGCCAGCAGCTCTCCGGGAAACACTGAAGCTTTCTTT. Translating gives CASSSPGNTEAFF.

This sequence joins TRBV4-1 and TRBJ2-5, with 13 bases fitting TRBD2. There are 16 residues in the CDR3. V was pared by 3 bases and J by 2 bases, with 3 bases of the junction left unmatched. In germline, CDR1 is MGHRA, CDR2 YSYEKL. The CDR3 sequence: CASSHPGLAGQETQYF. DNA of the CDR3: TGCGCCAGCAGCCATCCGGGACTAGCGGGGCAAGAGACCCAGTACTTC.

This chain links TRBV6-5 with TRBJ2-1, with D perhaps matching TRBD1 (5 bases). This CDR3 comprises 15 residues. Trimming stripped 2 bases from V and 6 bases from J, with 14 bases between. Germline V lookup: CDR1 MNHEY, CDR2 SVGAGI. Here the CDR3 DNA reads TGTGCCAGCAGTTACGGCCAGGGATTAGGCAATGAGCAGTTCTTC. Protein product: CASSYGQGLGNEQFF.

This clone came up once. The chain has TRBV2 and TRBJ2-2; 7 bases fit TRBD1. J gave up 3 bases and V 8 bases, and 6 bases lay outside the gene matches. From germline, CDR1 is SNHLY and CDR2 FYNNEI. This CDR3 has 14 amino acids. The chain's CDR3 is CASGRQGDTGELFF. Here the CDR3 DNA reads TGTGCCAGCGGACGACAGGGTGACACCGGGGAGCTGTTTTTT.

The V and J genes are TRBV30 and TRBJ2-5; 10 nucleotides agree with TRBD1. The CDR3 extends over 15 amino acids. The V segment lost 0 bases and the J segment 7 bases; nucleotides outside the gene matches: 8. Germline V gene sequence: CDR1 GTSNPN, CDR2 SVGIG (reference sequence). In DNA, the CDR3 is TGTGCCTGGAGTGTGACCGGACAGGGGGACGGGACCCAGTACTTC. It yields the protein CAWSVTGQGDGTQYF.

V usage is TRBV7-8 and J usage is TRBJ2-5; D unresolved. The germline V gene encodes CDR1 SGHVS and CDR2 FQNEAQ. The CDR3 runs 11 residues. V lost 4 bases to trimming and J lost 7 bases, with 7 bases between them. This chain's CDR3 is CASSSPGTQYF. Here the CDR3 DNA reads TGTGCCAGCAGCTCCCCCGGGACCCAGTACTTC. Combining the CDR3 with reference TRBV7-8 and TRBJ2-5 gives the whole variable domain GAGVSQSPRYKVAKRGQDVALRCDPISGHVSLFWYQQALGQGPEFLTYFQNEAQLDKSGLPSDRFFAERPEGSVSTLKIQRTQQEDSAVYLCASSSPGTQYFGPGTRLLVL.

As to this clone: At one end, the junction sequence differs from germline, possibly due to a read error. The genes are TRBV5-6 and TRBJ2-1; D may be TRBD2 (6 bases). Germline V CDR1 and CDR2: SGHDT, YYEEEE. The CDR3 consists of 15 residues. The CDR3 loop reads CASSFSGGAYNKQFF. The CDR3 bases are TGTGCCAGCAGCTTTAGTGGAGGGGCCTACAATAAGCAGTTCTTC.

This clone was detected only once. This chain links TRBV4-1 with TRBJ1-4; D perhaps matches TRBD1 (6 bases). Germline V CDR1 and CDR2: MGHRA, YSYEKL. This CDR3 spans 17 amino acids. Trimming took off 1 base at V and 4 bases at J, with 16 bases between the two ends. The CDR3 sequence is CASSQAGGRGVNEKLFF. CDR3 nucleotides: TGCGCCAGCAGCCAAGCAGGCGGCAGGGGCGTTAATGAAAAACTGTTTTTT.

This sequence joins TRBV12-2 and TRBJ1-2; the table's D call, TRBD1, was not checked against the DNA. TRBV12-2 constitutes a pseudogene. The CDR3 has 17 amino acids. CDR3 sequence (DNA): TGTGCAAGTCGCTTCCCGGGACAGGCCGACGTTTCCTATGGCTACACCTTC. Amino acid sequence: CASRFPGQADVSYGYTF.

This chain uses TRBV11-3 with TRBJ2-7; TRBD2 aligns across 8 bases. The CDR3 totals 15 residues. Germline values: CDR1 SGHNT, CDR2 YENEEA. J gave up 3 bases and V 0 bases, and 4 bases lay outside the gene matches. The DNA of the CDR3 is TGTGCCAGCAGCTTAGATACTAGCGGTTTCTACGAGCAGTACTTC. It codes for CASSLDTSGFYEQYF.

The CDR3 region has the DNA TGTGCCAGCAGCCCTTGGCTAGCGGGATACGGTGAGCAGTTCTTC. Amino acids: CASSPWLAGYGEQFF. The chain links TRBV7-6 to TRBJ2-1; 9 bases agree with TRBD2. The CDR3 runs to 15 residues. Germline loops: CDR1 SGHVS, CDR2 FNYEAQ. V gave up 5 bases and J gave up 9 bases; unmatched junction bases: 11. The full variable domain, in which reference TRBV7-6 and TRBJ2-1 provide the parts outside the CDR3, is GAGVSQSPRYKVTKRGQDVALRCDPISGHVSLYWYRQALGQGPEFLTYFNYEAQQDKSGLPNDRFSAERPEGSISTLTIQRTEQRDSAMYRCASSPWLAGYGEQFFGPGTRLTVL.

This clone was seen a handful of times. The chain is built from TRBV11-1 and TRBJ2-5, with 8 bases that match TRBD2. V dropped 1 base and J dropped 5; count of bases not matched to a gene: 6. The CDR3 is 15 amino acids. In germline, CDR1 is SGHAT, CDR2 FQDESV (reference sequence). The CDR3 bases are TGTGCCAGCAGCTTAGGACGGGAGGGAGGTGAGACCCAGTACTTC. This gives the protein CASSLGREGGETQYF.

V is TRBV7-9 and J is TRBJ1-4; D is unclear. The V end lost 4 bases, the J end lost 7 bases, and 16 bases lay between the germline ends. The V gene's germline CDR1 is SEHNR and CDR2 FQNEAQ (reference sequence). This CDR3 contains 15 residues. The CDR3 reads CASSSGWESGEKLFF. CDR3 bases: TGTGCCAGCAGCTCCGGGTGGGAGTCGGGTGAAAAACTGTTTTTT.

This chain uses TRBV19 with TRBJ2-7, with 11 bases identical to TRBD2. CDR1 and CDR2 from the germline V gene are LNHDA and SQIVND (reference sequence). Trimming cost V 5 bases and J 7 bases; bases outside gene matches: 16. There are 17 residues in the CDR3. The CDR3: CASSPHLAGGLFWEQYF. The CDR3 nucleotides are TGTGCCAGTAGTCCGCACCTAGCGGGAGGCCTTTTTTGGGAGCAGTACTTC. The full variable domain, in which reference TRBV19 and TRBJ2-7 provide the parts outside the CDR3, is DGGITQSPKYLFRKEGQNVTLSCEQNLNHDAMYWYRQDPGQGLRLIYYSQIVNDFQKGDIAEGYSVSREKKESFPLTVTSAQKNPTAFYLCASSPHLAGGLFWEQYFGPGTRLTVT.

This clone was seen once. The rearrangement uses TRBV29-1 and TRBJ1-2; TRBD1 might be the D (6 bases). Germline CDR1 SQVTM, CDR2 ANQGSEA. CDR3 length: 13 amino acids. V gave up 7 bases and J gave up 5 bases, with 17 bases separating them. The CDR3 is CSDEGQGPYGYTF. CDR3 nucleotides: TGCAGCGACGAGGGTCAGGGGCCGTATGGCTACACCTTC. The full variable domain, completed using reference TRBV29-1 and TRBJ1-2, is SAVISQKPSRDICQRGTSLTIQCQVDSQVTMMFWYRQQPGQSLTLIATANQGSEATYESGFVIDKFPISRPNLTFSTLTVSNMSPEDSSIYLCSDEGQGPYGYTFGSGTRLTVV.

CDR3 coding DNA: TGTGCCAGCAGCGTAGTGCCAGGGGGCACAGATACGCAGTATTTT. It yields the protein CASSVVPGGTDTQYF. V usage is TRBV9 and J usage is TRBJ2-3; tentative D call: TRBD1 (6 bases). This CDR3 has 15 amino acids. V was shortened by 0 bases and J by 1 base, with 9 bases between the two germline ends. Germline-derived CDR1 and CDR2 are SGDLS and YYNGEE.

V usage is TRBV9 and J usage is TRBJ2-7; 9 bases are a match to TRBD2. Germline loops: CDR1 SGDLS, CDR2 YYNGEE. The CDR3 consists of 15 residues. After removal of 4 bases from V and 2 bases from J, the junction contained 7 bases not matched to a gene. The CDR3 nucleotides are TGTGCCAGCAGCCCGAGACTAGCGGTAACCTACGAGCAGTACTTC. Protein: CASSPRLAVTYEQYF.

V and J are TRBV30 and TRBJ2-7, with TRBD1 identical over 7 bases. CDR1 is GTSNPN and CDR2 is SVGIG in the germline V gene (reference sequence). The V and J ends lost 1 base and 6 bases, in that order; junction bases with no gene match: 3. The CDR3 loop spans 12 amino acids. CDR3 DNA sequence: TGTGCCTGGAGTGGAGGGGGCGGCGAGCAGTACTTC. Translating gives CAWSGGGGEQYF.

The chain is built from TRBV4-2 and TRBJ1-1; no reliable D call. Germline V gene sequence: CDR1 LGHNA, CDR2 YNFKEQ. Trimming took off 1 base at V and 5 bases at J, with 5 bases between the two ends. The CDR3 has 12 residues. CDR3 bases: TGTGCCAGCAGCCAAGGACAAACTGAAGCTTTCTTT. Protein product: CASSQGQTEAFF.

This clone occurred a few times. The gene calls are TRBV9 and TRBJ1-6, with 8 bases lining up with TRBD1. The germline V gene encodes CDR1 SGDLS and CDR2 YYNGEE. V lost 5 bases, J lost 5 bases, and 3 bases stayed unmatched. The CDR3 has 14 amino acids. The CDR3 sequence is CASSPDRDNSPLHF. The CDR3 DNA is TGTGCCAGCAGTCCGGACAGGGATAATTCACCCCTCCACTTT.

The V call is TRBV11-2, the J call TRBJ2-7; 8 positions agree with TRBD1. J was trimmed by 7 bases and V by 5 bases; bases with no gene match: 7. In germline, CDR1 is SGHAT, CDR2 FQNNGV. This CDR3 contains 13 residues. The CDR3 DNA follows: TGTGCCAGCAGCCCGACAGGGGCGCGGGAGCAGTACTTC. Protein product: CASSPTGAREQYF.

The chain uses TRBV27 and TRBJ2-7, with TRBD2 matching 8 bases. CDR3 size: 15 residues. Germline V gene data show CDR1 as MNHEY and CDR2 as SMNVEV (reference sequence). After removal of 0 bases from V and 6 bases from J, the junction contained 7 bases not matched to a gene. As DNA, the CDR3 is TGTGCCAGCAGTTTATCAACGGGAGGGTGGGGCGAGCAGTACTTC. It yields the protein CASSLSTGGWGEQYF.

The chain employs TRBV7-8 and TRBJ2-1; 15 bases line up with TRBD2. The CDR3 spans 18 residues. Unmatched junction bases numbered 12, after V lost 4 bases and J lost 8 bases. Germline V gene lookup returns CDR1 SGHVS and CDR2 FQNEAQ. The CDR3 DNA follows: TGTGCCAGCAGCTCACTAGGACTAGCGGGAGGGCCGGTGTATGAGCAGTTCTTC. This gives the protein CASSSLGLAGGPVYEQFF.

The chain recombines TRBV7-9 with TRBJ1-1; D not certain. Germline values: CDR1 SEHNR, CDR2 FQNEAQ (reference sequence). The CDR3 has 11 amino acids. Trimming shortened V by 2 bases and J by 7 bases, and 5 bases separated the two germline ends. The CDR3 protein is CASSLPGEAFF. The CDR3 region has the DNA TGTGCCAGCAGCTTACCGGGTGAAGCTTTCTTT.